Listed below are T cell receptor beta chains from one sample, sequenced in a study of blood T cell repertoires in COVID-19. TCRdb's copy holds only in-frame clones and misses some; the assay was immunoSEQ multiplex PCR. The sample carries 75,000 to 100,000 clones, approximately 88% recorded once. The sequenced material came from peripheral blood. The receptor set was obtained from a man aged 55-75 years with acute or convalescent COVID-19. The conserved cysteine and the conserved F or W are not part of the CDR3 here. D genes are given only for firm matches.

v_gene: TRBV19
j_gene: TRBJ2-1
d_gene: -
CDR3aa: ASSIFPRNSYNEQF

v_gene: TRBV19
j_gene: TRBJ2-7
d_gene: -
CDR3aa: ASSIGWARSYEQY

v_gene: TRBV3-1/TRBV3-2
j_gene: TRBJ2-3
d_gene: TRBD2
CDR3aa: ASSQDVASGGAKSDTQY

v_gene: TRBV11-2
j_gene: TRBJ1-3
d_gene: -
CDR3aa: ASSYPPTGLFLRNTIY

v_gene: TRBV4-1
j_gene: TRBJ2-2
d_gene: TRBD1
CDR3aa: ASSQDRDRGLDTGELF

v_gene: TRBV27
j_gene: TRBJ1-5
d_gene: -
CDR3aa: ASSLSGNQPQH

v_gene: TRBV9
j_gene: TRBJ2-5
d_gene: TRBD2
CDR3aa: ASSVGGLAGEETQY

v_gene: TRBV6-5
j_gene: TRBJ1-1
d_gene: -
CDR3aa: ASSYALATEAF

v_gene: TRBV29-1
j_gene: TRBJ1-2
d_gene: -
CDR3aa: SVREGGVAYGYT

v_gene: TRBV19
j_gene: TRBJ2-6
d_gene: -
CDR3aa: ASIERGSGANVLT

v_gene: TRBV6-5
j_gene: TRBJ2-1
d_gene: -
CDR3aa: ASIKNRENNEQF

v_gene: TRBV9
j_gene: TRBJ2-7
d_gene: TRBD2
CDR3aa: ASSPGGTYEQY

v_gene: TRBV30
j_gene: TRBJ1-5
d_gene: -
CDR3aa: AWSVKLSNQPQH

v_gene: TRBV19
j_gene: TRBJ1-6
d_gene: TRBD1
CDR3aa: ASSERGTENSPLH

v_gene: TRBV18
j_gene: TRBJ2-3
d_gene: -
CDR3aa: ASSPTGRTDTQY

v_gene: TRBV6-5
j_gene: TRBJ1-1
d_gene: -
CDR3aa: ASSYSKRGTEAF

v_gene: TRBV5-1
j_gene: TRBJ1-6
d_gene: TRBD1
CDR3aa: ASSLERAGQANSPLH

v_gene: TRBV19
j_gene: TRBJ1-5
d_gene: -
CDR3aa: ASSIDGAGIPGSQPQH

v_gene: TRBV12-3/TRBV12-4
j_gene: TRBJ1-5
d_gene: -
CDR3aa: ASSPFNQPQH

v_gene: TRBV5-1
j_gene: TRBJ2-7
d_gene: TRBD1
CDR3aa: ASSLGQGAYEQY

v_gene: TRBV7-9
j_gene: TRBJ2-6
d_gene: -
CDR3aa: ASRGRDNEQSGANVLT

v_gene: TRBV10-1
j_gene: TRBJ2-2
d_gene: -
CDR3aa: ASSDSNTGELF

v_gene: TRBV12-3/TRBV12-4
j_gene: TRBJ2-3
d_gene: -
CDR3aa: ASGLGGDTQY

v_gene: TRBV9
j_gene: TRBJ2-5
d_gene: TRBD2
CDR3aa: ASSVATPAGGLQETQY

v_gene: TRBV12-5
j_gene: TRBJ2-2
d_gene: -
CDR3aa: ASGLVGAGELF

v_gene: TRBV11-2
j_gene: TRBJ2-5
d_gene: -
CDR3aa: ASSLEPAMKGETQY

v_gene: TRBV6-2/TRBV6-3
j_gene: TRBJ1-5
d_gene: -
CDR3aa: ASSYLGPGVEPQH

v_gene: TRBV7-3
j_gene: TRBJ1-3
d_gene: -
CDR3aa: ASSTLGGRVGNTIY

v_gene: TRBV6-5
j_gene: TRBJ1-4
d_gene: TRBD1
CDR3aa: ASRPTRGTNEKLF

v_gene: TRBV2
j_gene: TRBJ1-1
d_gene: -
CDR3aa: ASRESQGMNTEAF

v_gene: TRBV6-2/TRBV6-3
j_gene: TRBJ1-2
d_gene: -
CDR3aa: ASSPTEPYYGYT

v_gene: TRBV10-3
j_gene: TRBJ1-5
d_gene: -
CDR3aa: AISESGARNQPQH

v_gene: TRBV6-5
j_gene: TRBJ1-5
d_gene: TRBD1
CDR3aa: ASSLGQGNQPQH

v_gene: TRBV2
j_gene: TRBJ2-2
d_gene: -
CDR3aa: ASRETGELF

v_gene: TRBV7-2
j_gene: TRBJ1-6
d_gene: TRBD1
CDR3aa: ASSSRQGPTPLH